This TCR beta chain emerged from a study of response to subunit inactivated influenza vaccine. Findings and limits, study-wide: Few additional T cells are recruited per seasonal influenza vaccination, authors suggested.

Concerning this clonotype: Its target is unknown.

This CDR3 comprises 17 residues. Losses at the gene ends were 3 bases for V and 4 bases for J; bases not matched to a gene: 9. TCRdb processed the RT-PCR reads anew with MiXCR; each CDR3 protein has one entry. The repertoire includes hundreds of thousands of distinct CDR3 sequences, less than 8% of them detected once, and about an eighth sits in the top ten. The clonotype comes from a man between 50 and 69 years old who received an inactivated influenza vaccine. The rearrangement joins TRBV12-3 or TRBV12-4 to TRBJ1-6, with 7 nucleotides matching TRBD1. The sample consisted of PBMCs from blood, taken roughly 24 months after vaccination. The CDR3 region is CASSFSPYRGYNSPLHF. The CDR3 nucleotides are TGTGCCAGCAGTTTCTCCCCCTACAGGGGTTATAATTCACCCCTCCACTTT.